This TCR beta chain was sequenced during a study of OX40 agonist ivuxolimab in advanced cancers. V lost 2 bases to trimming and J lost 10 bases, with 16 bases between them. This CDR3 comprises 14 residues. Germline CDR1 is MDHEN and CDR2 is SYDVKM. Method: immunoSEQ multiplex PCR; TCRdb's copy keeps in-frame clones and lacks some. The repertoire holds 23,000 or so clones, with more than 75% as singletons. This TCR came from an adult with an advanced solid tumor such as melanoma, head and neck, liver or kidney cancer. The specimen comprised CD4+ or CD8+ T cells sorted from blood, sampled in a trial of the OX40 agonist ivuxolimab. This chain links TRBV28 with TRBJ2-3, with TRBD2 as a possible D gene (5 bases). The DNA for the CDR3 is TGTGCCAGCAGTTTACCGGGATCTCTGGGTGCGCAGTATTTT. Translating it yields CASSLPGSLGAQYF. Filled out from reference TRBV28 and TRBJ2-3, the complete variable domain reads DVKVTQSSRYLVKRTGEKVFLECVQDMDHENMFWYRQDPGLGLRLIYFSYDVKMKEKGDIPEGYSVSREKKERFSLILESASTNQTSMYLCASSLPGSLGAQYFGPGTRLTVL.